This T cell receptor (beta chain) was profiled in a study of OX40 agonist ivuxolimab in advanced cancers. Regarding the study as a whole: Low normalized T-cell clonal expansion was additionally recorded for some nonresponders. Partial responders treated at 0.1-3.0 mg/kg exhibited clonal expansion among the lowest measured. Expanded peripheral T-cell antigen specificity went undetermined.

Sampling times: baseline, cycle 4 day 1, cycle 7 day 1. Measured with immunoSEQ multiplex PCR; TCRdb has only the in-frame clones, and not every one. The repertoire has more than 60,000 clones, 75% to 80% of them found once; the top ten carry 1.6%. The length of the CDR3 is 15 residues. Germline lookup yields CDR1 KGHSH and CDR2 LQKENI. The V end was cut by 0 bases, the J end by 9 bases, with 15 bases between. In the case of this clone: Its antigen is still unknown.

This chain links TRBV18 with TRBJ2-1; D gene ambiguous. This sample comprised CD4+ or CD8+ T cells sorted from blood, obtained in a trial of the OX40 agonist ivuxolimab. This TCR came from an adult with an advanced solid tumor such as melanoma, head and neck, liver or kidney cancer. CDR3 region: CASSPPSLVSLEQFF. CDR3 nucleotides: TGTGCCAGCTCACCACCATCTCTCGTTAGCCTTGAGCAGTTCTTC.